A selection of T cell receptor beta chains follows, all from one sample in a study of response to subunit inactivated influenza vaccine. TCRdb re-called the RT-PCR reads with MiXCR, one entry per CDR3 protein. The table has 650,000 to 700,000 distinct CDR3 sequences, less than 20% seen once. Sequenced here: PBMCs from blood, sampled 11 to 12 days after vaccination. The receptors come from a middle-aged man who received an inactivated influenza vaccine. CDR3s include the opening cysteine and the closing phenylalanine or tryptophan. The D gene is left open where the match is weak. Some rows mark clone size as missing; the rest say once, few, many or name a class of expanded clone.

TRBJ2-1	TRBD2	TRBV5-1	-	CASSSGFSGRDNEQFF	TGCGCCAGCAGCTCTGGATTCAGCGGGAGGGACAATGAGCAGTTCTTC
TRBJ2-5	TRBD1	TRBV25-1	-	CASSRQGSRMETQYF	TGTGCCAGCAGTAGACAGGGAAGTCGTATGGAGACCCAGTACTTC
TRBJ2-7	TRBD1	TRBV2	-	CASSEVTGTGASYEQYF	TGTGCCAGCAGTGAAGTCACCGGGACAGGGGCCTCCTACGAGCAGTACTTC
TRBJ2-2	-	TRBV7-3	many	CASSSGANTGELFF	TGTGCCAGCAGTTCCGGCGCGAACACCGGGGAGCTGTTTTTT
TRBJ2-3	-	TRBV11-2	-	CASSIFRPPDTQYF	TGTGCCAGCAGCATATTTAGACCTCCGGATACGCAGTATTTT
TRBJ2-2	TRBD2	TRBV5-1	few	CASRTLADMNTGELFF	TGCGCCAGCAGAACCCTAGCGGACATGAACACCGGGGAGCTGTTTTTT
TRBJ1-4	-	TRBV30	-	CAWRGSREKLFF	TGTGCCTGGAGGGGGAGTCGAGAAAAACTGTTTTTT
TRBJ1-5	TRBD1	TRBV20-1	many	CSARTGNSNQPQHF	TGCAGTGCTAGGACAGGGAATAGCAATCAGCCCCAGCATTTT
TRBJ2-5	-	TRBV5-1	many	CASSFQEETQYF	TGCGCCAGCAGCTTTCAGGAAGAGACCCAGTACTTC
TRBJ1-2	-	TRBV20-1	-	CSASPGHNYGYTF	TGCAGTGCTAGTCCCGGACATAACTATGGCTACACCTTC
TRBJ2-7	TRBD1	TRBV27	few	CASSEGPGTGPYEQYF	TGTGCCAGCAGTGAGGGGCCCGGGACAGGACCCTACGAGCAGTACTTC
TRBJ2-1	-	TRBV6-2/TRBV6-3	few	CASSRSDGAYNEQFF	TGTGCCAGCAGCCGTTCCGACGGGGCCTACAATGAGCAGTTCTTC
TRBJ2-2	-	TRBV12-3/TRBV12-4	-	CASSLAGVPNTGELFF	TGTGCCAGCAGTTTAGCGGGGGTACCGAACACCGGGGAGCTGTTTTTT
TRBJ2-7	-	TRBV20-1	-	CSARDPRDSYEQYF	TGCAGTGCTAGAGATCCCAGGGACTCCTACGAGCAGTACTTC
TRBJ1-5	TRBD1	TRBV29-1	-	CSFSDGTGAQPQHF	TGCAGCTTTTCCGACGGGACAGGGGCACAGCCCCAGCATTTT
TRBJ2-2	-	TRBV29-1	many	CSVLGAANTGELFF	TGCAGCGTACTGGGCGCCGCGAACACCGGGGAGCTGTTTTTT
TRBJ2-3	TRBD2	TRBV5-1	few	CASSLGLAEYTDTQYF	TGCGCCAGCAGCTTGGGACTAGCGGAGTACACAGATACGCAGTATTTT
TRBJ1-1	-	TRBV12-3/TRBV12-4	few	CASSPFSSMNTEAFF	TGTGCCAGCAGCCCCTTCTCCTCTATGAACACTGAAGCTTTCTTT
TRBJ2-7	TRBD2	TRBV18	-	CASSPQSGMLSYEQYF	TGTGCCAGCTCACCACAAAGCGGGATGCTCTCCTACGAGCAGTACTTC
TRBJ1-5	-	TRBV12-3/TRBV12-4	many	CASSLWDSNQPQHF	TGTGCCAGCAGTTTATGGGATAGCAATCAGCCCCAGCATTTT
TRBJ1-3	-	TRBV15	-	CATSRGRVPGNTIYF	TGTGCCACCAGCAGAGGGAGGGTCCCAGGAAACACCATATATTTT
TRBJ2-1	TRBD2	TRBV3-1	-	CASSLGSSGSRNEQFF	TGTGCCAGCAGCCTTGGGAGTAGCGGGAGTAGGAATGAGCAGTTCTTC
TRBJ1-1	-	TRBV4-2	few	CASSQDGRVNTEAFF	TGTGCCAGCAGCCAAGATGGCAGGGTGAACACTGAAGCTTTCTTT
TRBJ2-5	TRBD2	TRBV4-1	few	CASSQGGGEETQYF	TGCGCCAGCAGCCAGGGCGGGGGAGAGGAGACCCAGTACTTC